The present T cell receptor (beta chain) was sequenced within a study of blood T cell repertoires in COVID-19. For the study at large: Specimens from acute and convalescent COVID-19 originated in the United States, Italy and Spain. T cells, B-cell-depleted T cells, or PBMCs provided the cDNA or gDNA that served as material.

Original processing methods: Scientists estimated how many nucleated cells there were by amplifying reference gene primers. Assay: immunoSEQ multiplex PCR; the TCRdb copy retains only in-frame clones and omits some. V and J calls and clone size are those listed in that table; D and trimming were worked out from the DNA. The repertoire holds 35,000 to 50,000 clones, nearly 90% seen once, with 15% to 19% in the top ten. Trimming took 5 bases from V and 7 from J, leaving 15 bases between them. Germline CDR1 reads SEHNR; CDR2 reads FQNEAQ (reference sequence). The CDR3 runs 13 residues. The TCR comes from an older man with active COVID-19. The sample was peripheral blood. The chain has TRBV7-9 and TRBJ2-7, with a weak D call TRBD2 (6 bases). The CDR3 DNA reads TGTGCCAGCAGCAGCCGGGACTCCCTGGAGCAGTACTTC. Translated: CASSSRDSLEQYF.